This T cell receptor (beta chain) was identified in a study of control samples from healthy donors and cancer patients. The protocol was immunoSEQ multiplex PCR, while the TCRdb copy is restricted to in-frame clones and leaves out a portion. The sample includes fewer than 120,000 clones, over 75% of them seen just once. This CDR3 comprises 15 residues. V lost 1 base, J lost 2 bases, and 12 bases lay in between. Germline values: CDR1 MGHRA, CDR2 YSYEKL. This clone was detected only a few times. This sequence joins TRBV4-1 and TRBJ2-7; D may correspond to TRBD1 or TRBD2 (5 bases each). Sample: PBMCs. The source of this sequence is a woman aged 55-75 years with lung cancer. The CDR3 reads CASSQGNQGPYEQYF. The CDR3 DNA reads TGCGCCAGCAGCCAAGGGAATCAGGGACCCTACGAGCAGTACTTC.